Listed below are T cell receptor beta chains from one sample, sequenced in a study of beta chain features in type 1 diabetes. Produced via immunoSEQ multiplex PCR; TCRdb's table is partial and in-frame only. The sample includes 310,000 or so clones, roughly 8% seen only once; the top ten take under 0.5%. Sequenced: central memory CD4+ T cells from blood. These receptors all come from a young woman in good health. CDR3s include the opening cysteine and the closing phenylalanine or tryptophan. The D gene is left open where the match is weak. Not all rows give a size; the values are once, few, many and, for expanded clones, a class.

-,TRBJ2-7,13,few,TRBV15,TGTGCCACCAGCAGAGATAAGTGGGACGAGCAGTACTTC,CATSRDKWDEQYF
TRBD1,TRBJ1-5,17,-,TRBV7-2,TGTGCCAGCAGCTCTTATCCGACAGGGCTCGCGGTAAAGCCCCAGCATTTT,CASSSYPTGLAVKPQHF
-,TRBJ2-1,15,-,TRBV11-1,TGTGCCAGCAGCACCCGGGCCTCTCCTCGGAATGAGCAGTTCTTC,CASSTRASPRNEQFF
TRBD2,TRBJ2-5,18,-,TRBV5-6,TGTGCCAGCAGCTTGGATCTAGCGGGAGGGCCTCTCTTTGAGACCCAGTACTTC,CASSLDLAGGPLFETQYF
TRBD2,TRBJ2-3,14,-,TRBV4-2,TGTGCCAGCAGCCAAGATTCGGGAGGAGATACGCAGTATTTT,CASSQDSGGDTQYF
-,TRBJ2-3,20,few,TRBV13,TGTGCCAGCTCAGCTGGTCGGAGCTCGGGGCGAAGCTCCAGCACAGATACGCAGTATTTT,CASSAGRSSGRSSSTDTQYF
-,TRBJ2-1,16,few,TRBV4-1,TGCGCCAGCAGCCAAGTTAACCTTATCTCCTACAATGAGCAGTTCTTC,CASSQVNLISYNEQFF
-,TRBJ2-3,12,-,TRBV5-4,TGTGCCAGCAGCTTGGAGTCAGATACGCAGTATTTT,CASSLESDTQYF
-,TRBJ2-7,14,few,TRBV27,TGTGCCAGCAGTTTACGGCCAGGGGAGCCCGAGCAGTACTTC,CASSLRPGEPEQYF
TRBD2,TRBJ2-1,17,-,TRBV15,TGTGCCACCAGCAGAGATGGGGGGACTAGCGGGAGGGCTAAGCAGTTCTTC,CATSRDGGTSGRAKQFF
-,TRBJ2-7,16,few,TRBV5-5,TGTGCCAGCAGCTTCGAGTGGCAGGGCGCGTTCTACGAGCAGTACTTC,CASSFEWQGAFYEQYF
TRBD1,TRBJ1-1,13,few,TRBV2,TGTGCCAGCGGCAGGGGGCTCTTGACTGAAGCTTTCTTT,CASGRGLLTEAFF
-,TRBJ2-2,14,-,TRBV29-1,TGCAGCGTTGGACTGTGGGGACCCACAGGGGAGCTGTTTTTT,CSVGLWGPTGELFF
-,TRBJ2-1,15,few,TRBV9,TGTGCCAGCAGCTTTCGGGCTGACTCCTACAATGAGCAGTTCTTC,CASSFRADSYNEQFF
-,TRBJ2-2,17,few,TRBV7-2,TGTGCCAGCAGCTCCGATGCCGTGGGGCCCCACACCGGGGAGCTGTTTTTT,CASSSDAVGPHTGELFF
TRBD1,TRBJ1-2,16,-,TRBV15,TGTGCCACCAGCAGCGCCAACAGGGGCTGGGGGTATGGCTACACCTTC,CATSSANRGWGYGYTF
-,TRBJ2-6,15,few,TRBV7-9,TGTGCCAGCAGCGCAGGGATCTCTGGGGCCAACGTCCTGACTTTC,CASSAGISGANVLTF
-,TRBJ2-1,14,-,TRBV4-2,TGTGCCAGCAGCCAAGACGGGACTCTCAATGAGCAGTTCTTC,CASSQDGTLNEQFF
TRBD2,TRBJ2-3,17,few,TRBV4-1,TGCGCCAGCAGCCAAGAGAGGTCGGCGGGAGGTCTAGATACGCAGTATTTT,CASSQERSAGGLDTQYF
-,TRBJ2-2,13,few,TRBV7-9,TGTGCCAGCAGCTTAGCATACACCGGGGAGCTGTTTTTT,CASSLAYTGELFF
-,TRBJ2-1,16,-,TRBV7-2,TGTGCCAGCAGCTTAAGTAGCGGTTCGGGGAACAATGAGCAGTTCTTC,CASSLSSGSGNNEQFF
TRBD1,TRBJ2-7,14,few,TRBV18,TGTGCCAGCTCGCAGACAGGGGGCTACCACGAGCAGTACTTC,CASSQTGGYHEQYF
TRBD1,TRBJ2-7,15,-,TRBV9,TGTGCCAGCAGTCGTACAGGGGCATTAAATCACGAGCAGTACTTC,CASSRTGALNHEQYF